The 8 T cell receptor beta chains reported below all come from one sample, sequenced in a study of cytomegalovirus exposure and HLA in healthy donors (dated by TCRdb to 2015 to 2018). The library was generated by the immunoSEQ multiplex PCR assay. For the multiplex PCR, a mixture combining 60 forward primers for TCR Vbeta segments and 13 reverse primers for TCR Jbeta segments was used. TCRdb holds this immuneACCESS table with in-frame rearrangements only. Some clones are missing; in checked studies, unresolved V genes explain under half, and the rest has no known cause. The sample table lists over 150,000 clones, about 78% of them with a count of one. Roughly 3% of the sample goes to the ten largest clones. Source material: PBMCs. These receptor sequences come from a woman in her twenties or thirties in good health and CMV-seronegative.

This rearrangement joins TRBV5-8 to TRBJ2-5, with 7 positions matching TRBD1. There are 12 residues in the CDR3. CDR1 and CDR2 (germline): SGHTS, YDEGEE. V shed 3 bases and J 9 bases; nucleotides not matched to a gene: 5. The CDR3 sequence: CASSSADRAQYF. Here the CDR3 DNA reads TGTGCCAGCAGCTCCGCCGACAGGGCCCAGTACTTC. Together with reference TRBV5-8 and TRBJ2-5, the CDR3 gives the full variable domain: EAGVTQSPTHLIKTRGQQATLRCSPISGHTSVYWYQQALGLGLQFLLWYDEGEERNRGNFPPRFSGRQFPNYSSELNVNALELEDSALYLCASSSADRAQYFGPGTRLLVL.

V and J are TRBV27 and TRBJ1-2, with D unresolved. V was clipped by 2 bases and J by 4 bases, with 5 bases between them. The CDR3 length is 12 residues. Germline V gives CDR1 MNHEY, CDR2 SMNVEV (reference sequence). CDR3 coding DNA: TGTGCCAGCAGTTTAGCCGGCTATGGCTACACCTTC. This sequence encodes CASSLAGYGYTF.

This rearrangement joins TRBV28 to TRBJ2-7; 8 bases agree with TRBD2. The CDR3 length is 17 residues. CDR1 and CDR2 from the germline V gene are MDHEN and SYDVKM. V lost 8 bases and J lost 2; bases outside the gene matches: 17. This CDR3 is CASPPGGGRIAPYEQYF. The CDR3 bases are TGTGCCAGCCCTCCGGGGGGGGGACGGATCGCACCCTACGAGCAGTACTTC.

This clone has a single count. The gene calls are TRBV2 and TRBJ1-1; D is ambiguous. Germline V gene lookup returns CDR1 SNHLY and CDR2 FYNNEI. CDR3 size: 16 residues. V lost 1 base to trimming and J lost 5 bases, with 17 bases between them. Here the CDR3 DNA reads TGTGCCAGCAGTGAAGGTTGGGCAGTGAGGGATACTGAAGCTTTCTTT. The encoded protein is CASSEGWAVRDTEAFF.

The chain combines TRBV25-1 with TRBJ2-1, with D perhaps matching TRBD1 (5 bases). This CDR3 has 15 amino acids. Germline-derived CDR1 and CDR2 are MGHDK and SYGVNS. V lost 2 bases, J lost 6 bases, and 14 bases lay in between. The CDR3 loop is CASSEQRGQTNEQFF. The CDR3 DNA is TGTGCCAGCAGTGAACAAAGGGGTCAAACCAATGAGCAGTTCTTC.

The chain employs TRBV4-2 and TRBJ1-1; TRBD1 matches at 11 bases. J lost 4 bases, V lost 9 bases, and 13 bases had no gene match. Germline CDR1 LGHNA, CDR2 YNFKEQ. The CDR3 runs to 16 residues. The CDR3 sequence: CASRKDTGTGGTEAFF. CDR3 coding DNA: TGTGCCAGTCGGAAAGACACCGGGACAGGGGGCACTGAAGCTTTCTTT.

The chain has TRBV27 and TRBJ2-7; maybe TRBD2 (7 bases). With 5 bases removed from V and 1 base from J, the gap between germline ends came to 18 bases. Per the germline V gene, CDR1 is MNHEY and CDR2 is SMNVEV (reference sequence). There are 16 residues in the CDR3. The CDR3 region has the DNA TGTGCCAGCAGTCAGGGTTGGGGGGGCGGTTCCTACGAGCAGTACTTC. Residues: CASSQGWGGGSYEQYF.

V gene TRBV10-2 combines with J gene TRBJ1-2; D possibly corresponds to TRBD1 (5 bases). With 7 bases removed from V and 3 bases from J, the gap between germline ends came to 9 bases. Germline CDR1 is WSHSY and CDR2 is SAAADI. The CDR3 loop spans 12 amino acids. CDR3 in amino acids: CASTGRDYGYTF. CDR3 nucleotides: TGCGCCAGCACGGGCAGGGACTATGGCTACACCTTC.